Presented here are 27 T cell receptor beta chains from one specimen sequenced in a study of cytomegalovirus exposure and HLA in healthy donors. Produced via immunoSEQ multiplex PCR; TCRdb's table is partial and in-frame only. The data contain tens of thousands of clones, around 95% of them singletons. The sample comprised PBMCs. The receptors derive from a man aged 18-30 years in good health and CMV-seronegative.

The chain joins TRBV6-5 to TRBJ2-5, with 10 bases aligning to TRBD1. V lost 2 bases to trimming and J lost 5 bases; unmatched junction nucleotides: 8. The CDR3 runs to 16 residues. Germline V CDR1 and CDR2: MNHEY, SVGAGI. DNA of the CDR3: TGTGCCAGCAGTTACATTGGGACAGGGGTCCAGGAGACCCAGTACTTC. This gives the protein CASSYIGTGVQETQYF.

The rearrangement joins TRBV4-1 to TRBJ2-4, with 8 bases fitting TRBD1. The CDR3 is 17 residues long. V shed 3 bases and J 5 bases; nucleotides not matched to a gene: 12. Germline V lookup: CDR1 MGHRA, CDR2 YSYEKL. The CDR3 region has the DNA TGCGCCAGCAGCCATCACCTGATTCAGGGGGCCCAAAACATTCAGTACTTC. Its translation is CASSHHLIQGAQNIQYF.

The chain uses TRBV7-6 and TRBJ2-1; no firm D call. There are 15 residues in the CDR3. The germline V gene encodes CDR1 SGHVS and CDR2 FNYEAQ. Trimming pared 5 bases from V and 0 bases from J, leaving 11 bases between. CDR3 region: CASSPELGSYNEQFF. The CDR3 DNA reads TGTGCCAGCAGCCCAGAGCTAGGCTCCTACAATGAGCAGTTCTTC.

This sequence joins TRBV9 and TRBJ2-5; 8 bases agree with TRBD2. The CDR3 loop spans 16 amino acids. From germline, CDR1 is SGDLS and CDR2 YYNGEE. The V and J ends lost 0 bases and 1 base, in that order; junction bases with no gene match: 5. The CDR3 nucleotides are TGTGCCAGCAGCGTAGCGGGAGGGCCGATCCAAGAGACCCAGTACTTC. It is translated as CASSVAGGPIQETQYF.

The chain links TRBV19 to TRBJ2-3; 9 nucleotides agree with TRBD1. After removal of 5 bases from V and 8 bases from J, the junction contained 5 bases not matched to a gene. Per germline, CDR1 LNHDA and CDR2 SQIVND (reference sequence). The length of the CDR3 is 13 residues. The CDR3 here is CASSGQGTVTQYF. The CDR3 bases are TGTGCCAGTAGTGGACAGGGGACGGTTACGCAGTATTTT. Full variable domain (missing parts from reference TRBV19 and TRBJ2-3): DGGITQSPKYLFRKEGQNVTLSCEQNLNHDAMYWYRQDPGQGLRLIYYSQIVNDFQKGDIAEGYSVSREKKESFPLTVTSAQKNPTAFYLCASSGQGTVTQYFGPGTRLTVL.

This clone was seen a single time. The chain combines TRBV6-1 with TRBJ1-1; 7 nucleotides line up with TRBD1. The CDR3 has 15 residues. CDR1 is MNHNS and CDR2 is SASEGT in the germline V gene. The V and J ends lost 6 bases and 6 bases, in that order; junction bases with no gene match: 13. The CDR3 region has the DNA TGTGCCAGCAGCCCTTGGACGGCCCAGGGGGCTGAAGCTTTCTTT. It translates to CASSPWTAQGAEAFF.

CDR3 DNA: TGTGCCACCTCCCCGGGGACAGCGCGCTACGAGCAGTACTTC. Protein product: CATSPGTARYEQYF. This rearrangement joins TRBV19 to TRBJ2-7; TRBD1 agrees at 7 bases. Germline CDR1 and CDR2: LNHDA and SQIVND (reference sequence). The CDR3 covers 14 residues. Germline trimming cut 10 bases from V and 3 bases from J; bases unmatched to any gene: 12.

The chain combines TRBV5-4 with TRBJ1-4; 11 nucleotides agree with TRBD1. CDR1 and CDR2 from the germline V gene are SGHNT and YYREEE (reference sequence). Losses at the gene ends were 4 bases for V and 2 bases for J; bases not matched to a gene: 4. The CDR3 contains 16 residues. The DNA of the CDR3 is TGTGCCAGCAGCCCCGGACAGGGGGCGACTAATGAAAAACTGTTTTTT. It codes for CASSPGQGATNEKLFF. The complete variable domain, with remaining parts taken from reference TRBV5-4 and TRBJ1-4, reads ETGVTQSPTHLIKTRGQQVTLRCSSQSGHNTVSWYQQALGQGPQFIFQYYREEENGRGNFPPRFSGLQFPNYSSELNVNALELDDSALYLCASSPGQGATNEKLFFGSGTQLSVL.

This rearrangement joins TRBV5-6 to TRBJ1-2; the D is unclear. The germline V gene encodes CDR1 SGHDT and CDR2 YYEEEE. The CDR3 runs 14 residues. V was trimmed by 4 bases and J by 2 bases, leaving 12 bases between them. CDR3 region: CASSEEGYNYGYTF. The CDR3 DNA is TGTGCCAGCAGCGAAGAGGGTTACAACTATGGCTACACCTTC.

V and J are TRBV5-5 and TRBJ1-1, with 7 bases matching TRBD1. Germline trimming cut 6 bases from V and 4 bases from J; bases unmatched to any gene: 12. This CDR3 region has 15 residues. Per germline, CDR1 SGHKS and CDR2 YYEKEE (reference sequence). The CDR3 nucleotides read TGTGCCAGCACCACAGGAAGACAGGGCCGCACTGAAGCTTTCTTT. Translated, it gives CASTTGRQGRTEAFF. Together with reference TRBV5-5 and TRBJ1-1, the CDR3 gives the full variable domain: DAGVTQSPTHLIKTRGQQVTLRCSPISGHKSVSWYQQVLGQGPQFIFQYYEKEERGRGNFPDRFSARQFPNYSSELNVNALLLGDSALYLCASTTGRQGRTEAFFGQGTRLTVV.

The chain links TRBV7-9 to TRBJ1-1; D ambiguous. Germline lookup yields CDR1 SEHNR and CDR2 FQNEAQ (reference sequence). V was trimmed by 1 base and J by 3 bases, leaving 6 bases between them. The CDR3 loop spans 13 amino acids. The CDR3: CASSLVEDTEAFF. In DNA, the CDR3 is TGTGCCAGCAGCTTAGTCGAGGACACTGAAGCTTTCTTT.

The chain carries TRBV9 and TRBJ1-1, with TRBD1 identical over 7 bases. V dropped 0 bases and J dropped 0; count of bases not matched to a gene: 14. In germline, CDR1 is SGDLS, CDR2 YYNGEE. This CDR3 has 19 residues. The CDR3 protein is CASSVEASNRGYMNTEAFF. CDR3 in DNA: TGTGCCAGCAGCGTAGAGGCTTCTAACAGGGGCTACATGAACACTGAAGCTTTCTTT.

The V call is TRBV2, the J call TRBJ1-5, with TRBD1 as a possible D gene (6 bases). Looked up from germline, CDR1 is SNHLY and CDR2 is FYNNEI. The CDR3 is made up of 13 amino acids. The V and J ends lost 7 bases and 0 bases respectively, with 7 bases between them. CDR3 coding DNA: TGTGCCAGCACAGGGGATAGCAATCAGCCCCAGCATTTT. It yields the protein CASTGDSNQPQHF.

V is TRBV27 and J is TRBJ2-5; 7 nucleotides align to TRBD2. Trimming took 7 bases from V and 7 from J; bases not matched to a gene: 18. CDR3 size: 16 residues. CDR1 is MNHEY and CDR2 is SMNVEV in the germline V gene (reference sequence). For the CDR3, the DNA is TGTGCCAGCACCGCAACCCTTCGACACCCGGGGGGGACCCAGTACTTC. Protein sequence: CASTATLRHPGGTQYF.

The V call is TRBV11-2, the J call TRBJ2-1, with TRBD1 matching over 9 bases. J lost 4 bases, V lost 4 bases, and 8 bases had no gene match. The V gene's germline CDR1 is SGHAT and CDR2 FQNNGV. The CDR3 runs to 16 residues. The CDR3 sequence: CASSSPTGGVYNEQFF. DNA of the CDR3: TGTGCCAGCAGCTCGCCTACAGGGGGCGTGTACAATGAGCAGTTCTTC.

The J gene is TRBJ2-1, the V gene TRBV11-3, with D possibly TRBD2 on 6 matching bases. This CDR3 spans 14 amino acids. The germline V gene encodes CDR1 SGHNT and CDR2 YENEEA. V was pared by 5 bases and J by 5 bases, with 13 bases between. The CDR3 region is CASSPGTEHNEQFF. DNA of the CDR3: TGTGCCAGCAGCCCCGGGACTGAGCACAATGAGCAGTTCTTC.

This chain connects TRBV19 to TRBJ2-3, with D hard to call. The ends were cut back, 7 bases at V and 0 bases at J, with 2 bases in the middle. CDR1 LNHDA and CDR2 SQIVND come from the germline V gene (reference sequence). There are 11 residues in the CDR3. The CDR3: CASTSTDTQYF. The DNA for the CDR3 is TGTGCCAGTACGAGCACAGATACGCAGTATTTT.

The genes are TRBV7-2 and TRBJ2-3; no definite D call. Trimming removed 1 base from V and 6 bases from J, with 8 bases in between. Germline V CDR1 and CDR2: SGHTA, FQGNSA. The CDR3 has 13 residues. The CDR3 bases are TGTGCCAGCAGCTTAGTTTGGGCGGATACGCAGTATTTT. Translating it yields CASSLVWADTQYF.

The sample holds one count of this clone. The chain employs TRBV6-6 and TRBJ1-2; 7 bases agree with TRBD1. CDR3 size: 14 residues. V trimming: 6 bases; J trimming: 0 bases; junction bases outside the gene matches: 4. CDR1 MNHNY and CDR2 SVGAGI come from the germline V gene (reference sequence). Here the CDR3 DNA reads TGTGCCAGCAGGGGGGACAGCACTAACTATGGCTACACCTTC. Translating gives CASRGDSTNYGYTF.

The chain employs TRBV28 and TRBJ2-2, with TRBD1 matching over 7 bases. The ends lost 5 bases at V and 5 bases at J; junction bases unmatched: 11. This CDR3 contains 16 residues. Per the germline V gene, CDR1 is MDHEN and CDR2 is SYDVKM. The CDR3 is CASSLWGTVPTGELFF. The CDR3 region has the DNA TGTGCCAGCAGTCTTTGGGGGACAGTTCCTACCGGGGAGCTGTTTTTT.

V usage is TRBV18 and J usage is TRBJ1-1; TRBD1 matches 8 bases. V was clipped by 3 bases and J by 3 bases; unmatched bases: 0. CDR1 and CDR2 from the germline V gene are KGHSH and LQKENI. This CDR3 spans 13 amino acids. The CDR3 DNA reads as TGTGCCAGCTCACCGACAGGGGACACTGAAGCTTTCTTT. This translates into CASSPTGDTEAFF.

CDR3 nucleotides: TGTGCCAGCAGCCAAGTTGCGGGGTTAGGGCAGCCCCAGCATTTT. This sequence encodes CASSQVAGLGQPQHF. The rearrangement joins TRBV6-6 to TRBJ1-5; D gene uncertain. The CDR3 runs to 15 residues. V lost 6 bases and J lost 7, with 19 bases in between. Germline CDR1 reads MNHNY; CDR2 reads SVGAGI (reference sequence).

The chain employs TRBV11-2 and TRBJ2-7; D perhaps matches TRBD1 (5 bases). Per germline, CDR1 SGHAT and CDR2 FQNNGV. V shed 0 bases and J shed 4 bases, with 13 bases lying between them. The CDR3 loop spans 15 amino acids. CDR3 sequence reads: CASSLEQGRIYEQYF. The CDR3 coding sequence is TGTGCCAGCAGCTTAGAGCAGGGAAGGATTTACGAGCAGTACTTC.

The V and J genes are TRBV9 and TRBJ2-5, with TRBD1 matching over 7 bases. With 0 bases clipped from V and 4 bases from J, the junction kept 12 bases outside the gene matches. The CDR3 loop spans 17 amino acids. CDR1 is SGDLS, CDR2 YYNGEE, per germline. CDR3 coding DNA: TGTGCCAGCAGCGTAGGCCCCTGGACAGGCCCAACAGAGACCCAGTACTTC. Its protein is CASSVGPWTGPTETQYF. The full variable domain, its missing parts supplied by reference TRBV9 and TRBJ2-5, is DSGVTQTPKHLITATGQRVTLRCSPRSGDLSVYWYQQSLDQGLQFLIQYYNGEERAKGNILERFSAQQFPDLHSELNLSSLELGDSALYFCASSVGPWTGPTETQYFGPGTRLLVL.

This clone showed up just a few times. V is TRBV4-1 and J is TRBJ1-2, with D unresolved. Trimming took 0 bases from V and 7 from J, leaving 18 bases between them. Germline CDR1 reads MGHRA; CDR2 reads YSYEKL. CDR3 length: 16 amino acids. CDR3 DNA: TGCGCCAGCAGCCAAGATCTAGTCGGCCTCCCCCCTGGCTACACCTTC. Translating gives CASSQDLVGLPPGYTF.

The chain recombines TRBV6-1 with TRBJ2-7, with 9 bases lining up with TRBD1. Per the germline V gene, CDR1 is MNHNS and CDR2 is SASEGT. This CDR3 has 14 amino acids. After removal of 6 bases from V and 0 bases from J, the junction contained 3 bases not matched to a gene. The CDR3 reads CASSRDRVSYEQYF. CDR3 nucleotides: TGTGCCAGCAGCCGGGACAGGGTCTCCTACGAGCAGTACTTC.

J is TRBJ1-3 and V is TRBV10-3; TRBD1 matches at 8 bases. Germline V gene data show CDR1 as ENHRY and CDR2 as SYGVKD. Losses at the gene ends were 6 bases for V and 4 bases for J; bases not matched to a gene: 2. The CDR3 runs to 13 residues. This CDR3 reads CAIRTGGGNTIYF. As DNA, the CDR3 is TGTGCCATCAGAACAGGGGGAGGAAACACCATATATTTT.